This T cell receptor (beta chain) was identified in a study of post-analysis software for immune sequencing data. Unique molecular identifiers had been added to the TCR beta cDNA libraries. Researchers reported 520,000 or so cDNA molecules coming from 1 to 10 million T cells. TCRdb recomputed calls from the PCR reads with MiXCR, one row per CDR3 protein. The sample includes about 800,000 distinct CDR3 sequences, just under 30% of them seen just once. Germline loops: CDR1 SGHTA, CDR2 FQGNSA. Trimming removed 1 base at V and 12 bases at J, with 22 bases between. This CDR3 region has 15 residues. On this clonotype: Its antigen is unknown.

Findings and caveats of the study: Several TRBV segments, TRBV5-6, TRBV5-1 and TRBV20-1 among them, were found more frequent in patients than controls. The authors found that F measure strongly co-clustered same-batch samples. Controls significantly exceeded multiple sclerosis patients in normalized Chao1 diversity.

Sequencing input: blood. This TCR was recovered from a girl aged 10 to 17 with multiple sclerosis. The rearrangement links TRBV7-2 to TRBJ2-7, with D possibly TRBD2 on 6 matching bases. This chain's CDR3 is CASSLGSGKGGFLYF. In DNA, the CDR3 is TGTGCCAGCAGCTTAGGGTCGGGCAAAGGAGGGTTCCTGTACTTC.